The 16 T cell receptor beta chains below all came from one sample that was sequenced in a study of read filtering for tumor transcriptome and immune sequencing. The library was built from about 400 ng RNA with molecular barcoded adaptors for alpha/delta and beta/gamma chains. TCRdb re-derived calls from the reads in MiXCR, one entry per CDR3 protein. This sample carries 20,000 to 30,000 distinct CDR3 sequences, under 25% of them seen once, and the ten largest clones take 40% to 55%. Sequenced material: a population of CD138-negative cells sorted from bone marrow. The source is a donor at least 40 years old with multiple myeloma.

This clonotype was recorded at least ten times. This chain joins TRBV24-1 and TRBJ2-1; no definite D call. V shed 5 bases and J shed 2 bases, with 9 bases lying between them. CDR3 length equals 14 residues. Germline V gene lookup returns CDR1 KGHDR and CDR2 SFDVKD. CDR3 residues: CATSVPGPYNEQFF. In DNA, the CDR3 is TGTGCCACCAGTGTACCGGGCCCCTACAATGAGCAGTTCTTC.

This clonotype has at least ten counts. CDR3 sequence reads: CSVRGQANSPLHF. CDR3 DNA: TGCAGTGTTAGGGGACAGGCTAATTCACCCCTCCACTTT. The chain links TRBV20-1 to TRBJ1-6; 8 bases match TRBD1. Germline trimming cut 7 bases from V and 6 bases from J; bases unmatched to any gene: 5. The CDR3 loop spans 13 amino acids. Germline V gene data show CDR1 as DFQATT and CDR2 as SNEGSKA (reference sequence).

There are many counts of this clonotype. The rearrangement joins TRBV18 to TRBJ1-1, with 7 bases matching TRBD1. The CDR3 covers 23 residues. With V trimmed by 0 bases and J by 10 bases, 35 bases remained unmatched. CDR1 KGHSH and CDR2 LQKENI come from the germline V gene. The CDR3 coding sequence is TGTGCCAGCTCACCACCCTACAGGACAGGACTAAAGAGGACCCAAGACCCTTTTGCCGGAGCTTTCTTT. Protein product: CASSPPYRTGLKRTQDPFAGAFF.

The chain uses TRBV28 and TRBJ2-2; D is unresolved. Per the germline V gene, CDR1 is MDHEN and CDR2 is SYDVKM. The CDR3 runs 13 residues. V was pared by 7 bases and J by 8 bases, with 14 bases between. Written as DNA, the CDR3 is TGTGCCAGCACCCTATATCGAAAAGGGGAGCTGTTTTTT. Translated, it gives CASTLYRKGELFF.

Of note for this clonotype: This clone may be a read error of a much larger clone one base away. The DNA of the CDR3 is TGCAGCGTAGGGTACAATAAGCAGTTCTTC. It translates to CSVGYNKQFF. The rearrangement links TRBV29-1 to TRBJ2-1; no clear D. The CDR3 length is 10 residues. Germline V gene lookup returns CDR1 SQVTM and CDR2 ANQGSEA.

This clonotype was seen at least ten times. This rearrangement joins TRBV7-2 to TRBJ2-6; D might be TRBD2 (6 bases). The length of the CDR3 is 17 residues. The germline V gene encodes CDR1 SGHTA and CDR2 FQGNSA. The V end was cut by 3 bases, the J end by 0 bases, with 12 bases between. CDR3 sequence (DNA): TGTGCCAGCAGCTTGGGGGGTGGGGGCTCTGGGGCCAACGTCCTGACTTTC. Translation gives CASSLGGGGSGANVLTF.

The chain carries TRBV6-1 and TRBJ1-5, with D uncertain. The CDR3 is made up of 15 amino acids. Germline V gives CDR1 MNHNS, CDR2 SASEGT. Trimming took 2 bases from V and 4 from J, leaving 12 bases between them. CDR3 bases: TGTGCCAGCAGTGAACAAAGGGTTAGTAATCAGCCCCAGCATTTT. It is translated as CASSEQRVSNQPQHF.

About this clonotype itself: One end of the junction does not line up with germline, which may come from a read error. The chain recombines TRBV27 with TRBJ2-5, with D possibly being TRBD1 (5 bases). In germline, CDR1 is MNHEY, CDR2 SMNVEV (reference sequence). The CDR3 has 14 residues. This CDR3 is CASSGTGNQEAQYF. The CDR3 DNA sequence: TGTGCCAGCAGTGGCACAGGCAACCAAGAGGCCCAGTACTTC.

This clonotype was detected many times. The rearrangement uses TRBV3-1 and TRBJ2-5; 13 bases fit TRBD2. CDR1 and CDR2 (germline): LGHDT, YNNKEL (reference sequence). With V trimmed by 0 bases and J by 2 bases, 6 bases remained unmatched. The CDR3 loop spans 18 amino acids. CDR3 protein: CASSQDQLAGGRQETQYF. CDR3 DNA sequence: TGTGCCAGCAGCCAAGATCAACTAGCGGGGGGGCGACAAGAGACCCAGTACTTC.

A remark on this clonotype: This clone may be a read error of a much larger clone one base away. The chain has TRBV5-1 and TRBJ2-3; D is perhaps TRBD1 (5 bases). Germline CDR1 SGHRS, CDR2 YFSETQ. This CDR3 is built from 17 residues. CDR3 in DNA: TGCGTCAGCAGCTTTTGGCAGGGATATATCAGCACAGATACGCAGTATTTT. Translated: CVSSFWQGYISTDTQYF.

The rearrangement uses TRBV19 and TRBJ2-5; no firm D call. CDR1 is LNHDA and CDR2 is SQIVND in the germline V gene (reference sequence). This CDR3 comprises 11 residues. V was clipped by 6 bases and J by 2 bases, with 4 bases between them. The CDR3, as DNA: TGTGCCAGTAGACAGCAAGAGACCCAGTACTTC. It is translated as CASRQQETQYF.

A note on this clonotype: A much larger clone differs from this one at a single base, so this may be a read error. The chain couples TRBV4-1 to TRBJ1-2, with a weak D call TRBD1 (5 bases). Germline lookup yields CDR1 MGHRA and CDR2 YSYEKL. The CDR3 loop spans 16 amino acids. CDR3 in amino acids: CASSQVNGQGWDGYAF. CDR3 bases: TGCGCCAGCAGCCAAGTGAATGGGCAGGGCTGGGATGGCTACGCCTTC.

This clonotype was detected once. The conserved phenylalanine or tryptophan is not found at the CDR3 terminus, so this likely reflects a read error. The V gene is TRBV6-5, the J gene TRBJ2-7; no definite D call. The V gene's germline CDR1 is MNHEY and CDR2 SVGAGI. CDR3 length: 11 amino acids. V was clipped by 0 bases and J by 7 bases, with 4 bases between them. The CDR3, as DNA: TGTGCCAGCAGTTACTCCCGAGAGCAGTACCTC. Its translation: CASSYSREQYL.

Concerning this clonotype: The junction departs from the called germline gene at one end, perhaps through a read error. This chain connects TRBV20-1 to TRBJ1-1; maybe TRBD1 (5 bases). The CDR3 contains 12 residues. Looked up from germline, CDR1 is DFQATT and CDR2 is SNEGSKA (reference sequence). The CDR3 DNA is TGCAGTGCTAGAATGGGGGGGGATGGAGCTCTCTTT. Its translation is CSARMGGDGALF.

This clonotype has ten or more counts. A much larger clone lies one base from this, so it may be a read error. The chain couples TRBV7-2 to TRBJ2-1, with D perhaps TRBD1 or TRBD2 (6 bases each). This CDR3 spans 15 amino acids. CDR1 and CDR2 (germline): SGHTA, FQGNSA. The CDR3 sequence is CAGSLGGRGRHEQFF. The CDR3 DNA reads TGTGCCGGCAGCTTAGGGGGTCGAGGGAGGCATGAGCAGTTCTTC.

This clonotype has a count of ten or more. The V gene is TRBV27, the J gene TRBJ2-5; D might be TRBD2 (5 bases). Trimming left V 3 bases short and J 2 bases short, with 10 bases between. The CDR3 consists of 14 residues. CDR1 and CDR2 (germline): MNHEY, SMNVEV (reference sequence). This chain's CDR3 is CASSFSSAQETQYF. CDR3 DNA: TGTGCCAGCAGTTTTAGTAGCGCTCAAGAGACCCAGTACTTC.